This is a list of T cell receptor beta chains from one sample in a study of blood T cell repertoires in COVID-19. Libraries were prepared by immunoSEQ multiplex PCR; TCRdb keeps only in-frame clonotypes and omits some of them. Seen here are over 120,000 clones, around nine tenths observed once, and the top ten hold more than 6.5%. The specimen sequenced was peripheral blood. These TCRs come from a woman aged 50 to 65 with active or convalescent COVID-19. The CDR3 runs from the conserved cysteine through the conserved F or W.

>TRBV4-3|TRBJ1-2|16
CASSQDGNDRAYGYTF
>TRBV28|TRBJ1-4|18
CASSGWTGGYATNEKLFF
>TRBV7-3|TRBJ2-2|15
CASSLTSGVTGELFF
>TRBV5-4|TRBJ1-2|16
CASSLVWAETEEGYTF
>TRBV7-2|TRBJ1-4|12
CASSLQGWELFF
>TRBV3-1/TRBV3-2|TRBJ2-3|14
CASSPSYRTDTQYF
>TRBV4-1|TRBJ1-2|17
CASSQDPTGQGISGYTF
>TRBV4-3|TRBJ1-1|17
CASSQGQGGGRDTEAFF
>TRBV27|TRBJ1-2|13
CASSIGRGYGYTF
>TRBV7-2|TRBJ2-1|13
CASSQGGDNEQFF
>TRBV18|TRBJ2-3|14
CASSPPRGQDTQYF
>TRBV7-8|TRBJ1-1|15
CASSLGGQSNTEAFF
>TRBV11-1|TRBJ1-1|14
CASSKTGDSTEAFF
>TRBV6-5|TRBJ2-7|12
CASSRDRVRQYF
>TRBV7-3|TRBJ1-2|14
CASSLNAGSYGYTF
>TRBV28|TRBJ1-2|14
CASSLGQGNYGYTF
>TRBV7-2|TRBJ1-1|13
CASSLARATEAFF
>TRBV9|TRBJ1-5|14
CASSVGPGGQPQHF
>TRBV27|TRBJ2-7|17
CASSPRTSGASPYEQYF
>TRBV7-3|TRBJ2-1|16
CASSSKAGGSSYEQFF
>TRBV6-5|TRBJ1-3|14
CASREDSSGNTIYF
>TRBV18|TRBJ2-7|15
CASSPRETGGPEQYF
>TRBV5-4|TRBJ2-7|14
CASSWTSGSYEQYF
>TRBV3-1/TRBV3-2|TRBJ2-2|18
CASSQDHSSERFGGELFF
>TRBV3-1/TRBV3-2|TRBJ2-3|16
CASSQPSGGLTDTQYF
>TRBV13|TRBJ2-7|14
CASSSPLAGDEQYF